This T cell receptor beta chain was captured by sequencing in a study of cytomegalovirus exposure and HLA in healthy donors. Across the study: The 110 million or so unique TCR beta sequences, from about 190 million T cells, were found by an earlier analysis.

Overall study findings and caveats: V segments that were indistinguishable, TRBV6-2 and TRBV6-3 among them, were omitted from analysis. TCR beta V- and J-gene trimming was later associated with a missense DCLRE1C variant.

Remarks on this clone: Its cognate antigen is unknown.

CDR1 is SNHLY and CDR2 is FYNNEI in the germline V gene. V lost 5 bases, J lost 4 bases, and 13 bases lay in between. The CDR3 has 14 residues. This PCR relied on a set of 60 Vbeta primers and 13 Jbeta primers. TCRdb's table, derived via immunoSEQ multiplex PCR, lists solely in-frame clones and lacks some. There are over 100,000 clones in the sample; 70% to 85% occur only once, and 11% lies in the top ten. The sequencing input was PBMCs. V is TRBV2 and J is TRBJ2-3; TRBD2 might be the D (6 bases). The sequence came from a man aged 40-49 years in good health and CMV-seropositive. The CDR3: CASSSASASDTQYF. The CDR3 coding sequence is TGTGCCAGCAGTTCTGCTAGCGCGTCAGATACGCAGTATTTT.